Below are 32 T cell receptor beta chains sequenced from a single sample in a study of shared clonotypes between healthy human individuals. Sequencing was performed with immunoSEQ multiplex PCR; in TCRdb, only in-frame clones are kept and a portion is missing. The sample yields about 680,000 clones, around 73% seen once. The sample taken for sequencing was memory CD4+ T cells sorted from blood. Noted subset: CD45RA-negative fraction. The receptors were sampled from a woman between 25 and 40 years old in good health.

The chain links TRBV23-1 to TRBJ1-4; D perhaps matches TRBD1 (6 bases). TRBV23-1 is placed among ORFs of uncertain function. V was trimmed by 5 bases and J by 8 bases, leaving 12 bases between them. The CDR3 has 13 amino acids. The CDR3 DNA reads TGCGCCAGCAGTTCCTCAGGGGAGGAAAAACTGTTTTTT. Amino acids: CASSSSGEEKLFF.

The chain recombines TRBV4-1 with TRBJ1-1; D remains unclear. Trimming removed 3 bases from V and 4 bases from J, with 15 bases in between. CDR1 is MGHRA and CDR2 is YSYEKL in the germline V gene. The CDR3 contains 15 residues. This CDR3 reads CASSQTPHGLTEAFF. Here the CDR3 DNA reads TGCGCCAGCAGCCAGACCCCCCACGGCCTCACTGAAGCTTTCTTT.

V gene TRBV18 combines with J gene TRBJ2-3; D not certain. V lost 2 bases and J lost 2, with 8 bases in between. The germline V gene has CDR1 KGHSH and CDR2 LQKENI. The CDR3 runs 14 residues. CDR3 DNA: TGTGCCAGCTCACCAGTGGCGGCCACAGATACGCAGTATTTT. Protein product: CASSPVAATDTQYF.

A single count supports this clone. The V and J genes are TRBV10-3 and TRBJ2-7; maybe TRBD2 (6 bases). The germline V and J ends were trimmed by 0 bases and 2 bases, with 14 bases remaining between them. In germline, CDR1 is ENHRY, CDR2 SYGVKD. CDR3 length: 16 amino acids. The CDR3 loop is CAISESGRGRPYEQYF. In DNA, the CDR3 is TGTGCCATCAGTGAGTCGGGCCGGGGGAGGCCCTACGAGCAGTACTTC.

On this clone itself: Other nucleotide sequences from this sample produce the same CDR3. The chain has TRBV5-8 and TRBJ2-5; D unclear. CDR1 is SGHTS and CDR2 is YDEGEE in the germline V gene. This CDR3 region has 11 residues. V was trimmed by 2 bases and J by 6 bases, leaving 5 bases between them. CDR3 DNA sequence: TGTGCCAGCAGCTTTTCAAAGACCCAGTACTTC. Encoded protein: CASSFSKTQYF. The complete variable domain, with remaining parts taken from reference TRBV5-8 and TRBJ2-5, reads EAGVTQSPTHLIKTRGQQATLRCSPISGHTSVYWYQQALGLGLQFLLWYDEGEERNRGNFPPRFSGRQFPNYSSELNVNALELEDSALYLCASSFSKTQYFGPGTRLLVL.

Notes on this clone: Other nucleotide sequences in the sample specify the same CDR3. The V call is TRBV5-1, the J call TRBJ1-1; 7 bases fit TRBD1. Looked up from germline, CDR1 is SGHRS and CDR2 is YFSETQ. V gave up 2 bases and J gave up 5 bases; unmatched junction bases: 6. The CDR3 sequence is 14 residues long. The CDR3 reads CASSLGGGSTEAFF. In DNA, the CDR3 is TGCGCCAGCAGCTTAGGGGGCGGGTCGACTGAAGCTTTCTTT.

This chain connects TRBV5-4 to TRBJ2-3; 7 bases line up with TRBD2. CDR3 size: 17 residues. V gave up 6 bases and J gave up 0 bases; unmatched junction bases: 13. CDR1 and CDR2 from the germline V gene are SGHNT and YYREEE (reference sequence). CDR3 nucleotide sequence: TGTGCCAGCAACCCTGGGGGGAGGCGGGAGAGCACAGATACGCAGTATTTT. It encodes CASNPGGRRESTDTQYF.

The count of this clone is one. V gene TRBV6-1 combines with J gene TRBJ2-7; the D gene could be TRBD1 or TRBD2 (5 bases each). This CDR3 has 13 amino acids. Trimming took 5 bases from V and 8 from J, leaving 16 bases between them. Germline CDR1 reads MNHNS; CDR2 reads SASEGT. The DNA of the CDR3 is TGTGCCAGCAGTACCAGTCGCCGGGACCAGCAGTACTTC. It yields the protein CASSTSRRDQQYF.

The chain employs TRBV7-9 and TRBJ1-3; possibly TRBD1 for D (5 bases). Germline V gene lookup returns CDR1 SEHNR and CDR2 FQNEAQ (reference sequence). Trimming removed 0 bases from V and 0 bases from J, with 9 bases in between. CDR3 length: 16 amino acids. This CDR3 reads CASSLAGDLSGNTIYF. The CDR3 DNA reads TGTGCCAGCAGCTTAGCGGGGGACCTCTCTGGAAACACCATATATTTT.

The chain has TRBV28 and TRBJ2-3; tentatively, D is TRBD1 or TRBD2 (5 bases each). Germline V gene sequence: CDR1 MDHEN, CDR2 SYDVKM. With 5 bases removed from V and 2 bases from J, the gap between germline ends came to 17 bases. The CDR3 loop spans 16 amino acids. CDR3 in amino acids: CASSPRGVPTTDTQYF. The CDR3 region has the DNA TGTGCCAGCAGTCCTCGAGGGGTGCCCACCACAGATACGCAGTATTTT. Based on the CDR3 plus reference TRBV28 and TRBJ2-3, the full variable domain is DVKVTQSSRYLVKRTGEKVFLECVQDMDHENMFWYRQDPGLGLRLIYFSYDVKMKEKGDIPEGYSVSREKKERFSLILESASTNQTSMYLCASSPRGVPTTDTQYFGPGTRLTVL.

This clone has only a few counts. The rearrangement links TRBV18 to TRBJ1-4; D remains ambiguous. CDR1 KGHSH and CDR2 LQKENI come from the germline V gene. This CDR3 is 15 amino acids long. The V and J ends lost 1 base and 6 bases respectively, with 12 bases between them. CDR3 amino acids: CASSPREQTYEKLFF. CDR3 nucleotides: TGTGCCAGCTCACCACGGGAACAGACCTATGAAAAACTGTTTTTT.

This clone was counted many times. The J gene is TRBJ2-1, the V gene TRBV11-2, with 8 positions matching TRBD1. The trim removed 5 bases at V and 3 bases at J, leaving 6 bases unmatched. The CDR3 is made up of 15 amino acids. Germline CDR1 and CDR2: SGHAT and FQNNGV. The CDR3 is CASSLGQGYYNEQFF. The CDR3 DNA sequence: TGTGCCAGCAGCCTCGGACAGGGTTACTACAATGAGCAGTTCTTC.

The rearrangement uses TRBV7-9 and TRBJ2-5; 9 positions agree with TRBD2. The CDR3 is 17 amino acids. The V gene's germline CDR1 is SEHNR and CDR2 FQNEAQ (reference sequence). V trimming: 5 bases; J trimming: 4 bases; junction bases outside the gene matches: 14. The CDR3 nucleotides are TGTGCCAGCAGCACCTTGACTAGCGGATCGGGTGGAGAGACCCAGTACTTC. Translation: CASSTLTSGSGGETQYF.

DNA of the CDR3: TGTGCCAGCAGCCCATTATTACCCTCAACCTTTAGCACAGATACGCAGTATTTT. Amino acid sequence: CASSPLLPSTFSTDTQYF. V gene TRBV11-2 combines with J gene TRBJ2-3, with no clear D. Trimming pared 5 bases from V and 0 bases from J, leaving 21 bases between. The CDR3 covers 18 residues. The V gene's germline CDR1 is SGHAT and CDR2 FQNNGV.

CDR3 sequence reads: CSVQEGFPTDTQYF. The CDR3 nucleotides are TGCAGCGTTCAGGAGGGTTTCCCCACAGATACGCAGTATTTT. The chain combines TRBV29-1 with TRBJ2-3, with a possible D match to TRBD2 (6 bases). Trimming cost V 5 bases and J 2 bases, with 14 bases left between them. The germline V gene encodes CDR1 SQVTM and CDR2 ANQGSEA. The CDR3 runs 14 residues.

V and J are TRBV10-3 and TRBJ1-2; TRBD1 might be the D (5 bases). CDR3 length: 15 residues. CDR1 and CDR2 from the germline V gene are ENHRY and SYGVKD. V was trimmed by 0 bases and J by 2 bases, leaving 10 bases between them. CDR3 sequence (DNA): TGTGCCATCAGTGAGTCGCGTGACAGAAACTATGGCTACACCTTC. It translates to CAISESRDRNYGYTF.

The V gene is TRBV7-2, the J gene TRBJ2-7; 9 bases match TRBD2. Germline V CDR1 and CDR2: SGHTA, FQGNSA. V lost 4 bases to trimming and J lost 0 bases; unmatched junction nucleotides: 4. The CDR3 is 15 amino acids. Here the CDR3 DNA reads TGTGCCAGCAGCTCCTCTAGCGGGACCTCCTACGAGCAGTACTTC. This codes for CASSSSSGTSYEQYF.

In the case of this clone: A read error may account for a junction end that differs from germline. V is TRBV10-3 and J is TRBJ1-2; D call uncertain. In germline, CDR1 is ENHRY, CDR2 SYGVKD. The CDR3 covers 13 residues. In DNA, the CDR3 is TGTGCCATCAGTGAGTCGACAAACCCTTCTTTACAGTTC. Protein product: CAISESTNPSLQF.

CDR3 sequence: CASSLLAGEGAFKNIQYF. The CDR3 DNA follows: TGTGCCAGCAGCTTACTAGCGGGAGAAGGGGCCTTCAAAAACATTCAGTACTTC. The chain has TRBV7-6 and TRBJ2-4; 10 nucleotides agree with TRBD2. J lost 3 bases, V lost 2 bases, and 10 bases had no gene match. Germline values: CDR1 SGHVS, CDR2 FNYEAQ. The CDR3 extends over 18 amino acids.

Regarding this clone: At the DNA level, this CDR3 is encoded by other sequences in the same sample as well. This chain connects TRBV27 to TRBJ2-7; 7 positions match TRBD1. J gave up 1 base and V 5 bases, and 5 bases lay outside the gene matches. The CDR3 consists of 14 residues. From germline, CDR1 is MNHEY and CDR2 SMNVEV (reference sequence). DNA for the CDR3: TGTGCCAGCAGTCCTAAGGGACAGTCCTACGAGCAGTACTTC. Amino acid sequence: CASSPKGQSYEQYF.

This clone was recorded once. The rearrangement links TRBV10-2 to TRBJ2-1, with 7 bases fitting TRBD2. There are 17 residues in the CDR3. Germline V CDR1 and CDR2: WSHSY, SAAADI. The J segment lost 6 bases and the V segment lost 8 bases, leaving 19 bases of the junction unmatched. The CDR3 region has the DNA TGCGCCAGCCCCCCCGACGCGTGGGGGGGAGAGGGCAATGAGCAGTTCTTC. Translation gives CASPPDAWGGEGNEQFF.

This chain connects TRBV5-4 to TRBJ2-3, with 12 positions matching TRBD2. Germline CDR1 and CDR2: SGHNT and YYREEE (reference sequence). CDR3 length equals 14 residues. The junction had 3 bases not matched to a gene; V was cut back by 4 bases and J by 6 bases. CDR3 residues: CASSPLAGGDTQYF. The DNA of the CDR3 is TGTGCCAGCAGCCCACTAGCGGGAGGTGATACGCAGTATTTT.

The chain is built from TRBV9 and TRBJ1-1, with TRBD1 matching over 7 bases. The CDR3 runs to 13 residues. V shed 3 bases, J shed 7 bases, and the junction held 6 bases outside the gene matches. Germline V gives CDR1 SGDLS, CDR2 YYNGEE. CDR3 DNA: TGTGCCAGCAGCGGTAACAGGGGCGGTGAAGCTTTCTTT. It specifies CASSGNRGGEAFF.

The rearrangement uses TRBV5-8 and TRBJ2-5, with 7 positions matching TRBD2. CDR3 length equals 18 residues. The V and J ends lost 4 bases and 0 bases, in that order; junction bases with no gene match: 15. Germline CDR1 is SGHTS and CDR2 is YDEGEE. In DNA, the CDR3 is TGTGCCAGCAGCCCCGGTGAGCGGGGATTGGGGTACCAAGAGACCCAGTACTTC. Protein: CASSPGERGLGYQETQYF.

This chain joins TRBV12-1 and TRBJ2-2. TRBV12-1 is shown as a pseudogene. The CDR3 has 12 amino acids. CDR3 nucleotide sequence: TGTGCCAGCAGCTTTATCCCCGGGGAGCTGTTTTTT. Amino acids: CASSFIPGELFF.

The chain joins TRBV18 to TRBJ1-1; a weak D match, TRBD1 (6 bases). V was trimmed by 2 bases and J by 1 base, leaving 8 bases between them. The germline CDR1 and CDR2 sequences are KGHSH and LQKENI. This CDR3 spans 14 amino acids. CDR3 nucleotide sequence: TGTGCCAGCTCACCAGGGACAACGAACACTGAAGCTTTCTTT. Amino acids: CASSPGTTNTEAFF. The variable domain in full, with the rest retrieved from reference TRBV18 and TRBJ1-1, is NAGVMQNPRHLVRRRGQEARLRCSPMKGHSHVYWYRQLPEEGLKFMVYLQKENIIDESGMPKERFSAEFPKEGPSILRIQQVVRGDSAAYFCASSPGTTNTEAFFGQGTRLTVV.

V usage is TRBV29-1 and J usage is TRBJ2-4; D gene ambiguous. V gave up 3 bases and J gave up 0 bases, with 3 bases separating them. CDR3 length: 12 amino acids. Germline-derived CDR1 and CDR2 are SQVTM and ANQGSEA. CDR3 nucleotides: TGCAGCGTTGAGAAAGCCAAAAACATTCAGTACTTC. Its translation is CSVEKAKNIQYF.

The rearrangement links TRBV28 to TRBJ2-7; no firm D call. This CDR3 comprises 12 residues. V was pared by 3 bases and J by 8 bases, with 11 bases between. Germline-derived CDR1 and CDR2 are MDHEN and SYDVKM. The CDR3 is CASSFPHRKQYF. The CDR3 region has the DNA TGTGCCAGCAGTTTCCCTCACCGAAAGCAGTACTTC.

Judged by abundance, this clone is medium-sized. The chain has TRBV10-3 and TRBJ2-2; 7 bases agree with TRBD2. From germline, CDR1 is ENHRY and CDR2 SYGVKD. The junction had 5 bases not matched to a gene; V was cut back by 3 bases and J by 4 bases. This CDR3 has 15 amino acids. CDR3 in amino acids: CAISDSGTTTGELFF. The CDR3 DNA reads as TGTGCCATCAGTGATTCCGGGACTACCACCGGGGAGCTGTTTTTT.

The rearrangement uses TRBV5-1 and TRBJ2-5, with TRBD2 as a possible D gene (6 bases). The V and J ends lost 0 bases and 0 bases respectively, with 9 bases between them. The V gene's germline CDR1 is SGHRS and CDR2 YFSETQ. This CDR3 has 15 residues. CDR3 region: CASSLAGEHQETQYF. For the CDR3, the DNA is TGCGCCAGCAGCTTGGCGGGGGAACACCAAGAGACCCAGTACTTC.

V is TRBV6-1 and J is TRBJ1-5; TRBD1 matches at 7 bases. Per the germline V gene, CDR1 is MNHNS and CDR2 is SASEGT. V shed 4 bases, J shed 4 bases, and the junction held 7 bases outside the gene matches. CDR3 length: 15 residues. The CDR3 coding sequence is TGTGCCAGCAGTGGACGGGCGACAGGGAATCAGCCCCAGCATTTT. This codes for CASSGRATGNQPQHF.

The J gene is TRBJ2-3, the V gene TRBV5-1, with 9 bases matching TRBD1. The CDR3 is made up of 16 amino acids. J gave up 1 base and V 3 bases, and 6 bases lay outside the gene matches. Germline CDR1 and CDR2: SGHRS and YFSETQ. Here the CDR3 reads CASSSLQGAGTDTQYF. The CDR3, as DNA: TGCGCCAGCAGCTCACTACAGGGGGCGGGCACAGATACGCAGTATTTT.